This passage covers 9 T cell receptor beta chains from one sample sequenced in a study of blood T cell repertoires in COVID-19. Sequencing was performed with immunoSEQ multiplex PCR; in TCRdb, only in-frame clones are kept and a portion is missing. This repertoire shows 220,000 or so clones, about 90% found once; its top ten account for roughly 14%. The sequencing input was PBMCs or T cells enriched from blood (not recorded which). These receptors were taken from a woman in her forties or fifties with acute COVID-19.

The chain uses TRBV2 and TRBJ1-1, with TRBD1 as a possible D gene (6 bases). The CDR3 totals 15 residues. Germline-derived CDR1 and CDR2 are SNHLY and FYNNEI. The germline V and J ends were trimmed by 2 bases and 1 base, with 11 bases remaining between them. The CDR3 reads CASSERAGANTEAFF. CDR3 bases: TGTGCCAGCAGTGAAAGAGCAGGGGCGAACACTGAAGCTTTCTTT.

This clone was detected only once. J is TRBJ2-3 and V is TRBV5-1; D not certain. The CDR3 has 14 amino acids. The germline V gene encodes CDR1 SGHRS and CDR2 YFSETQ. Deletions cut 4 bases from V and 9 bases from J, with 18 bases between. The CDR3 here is CASSPILQFGTQYF. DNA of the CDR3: TGCGCCAGCAGCCCCATTCTCCAGTTCGGGACGCAGTATTTT.

This CDR3 reads CASSVVGQRQETQYF. For the CDR3, the DNA is TGTGCCAGCAGCGTAGTGGGACAACGCCAAGAGACCCAGTACTTC. The chain carries TRBV9 and TRBJ2-5, with D tentatively TRBD1 (6 bases). V lost 0 bases, J lost 1 base, and 10 bases lay in between. Germline values: CDR1 SGDLS, CDR2 YYNGEE. The CDR3 consists of 15 residues.

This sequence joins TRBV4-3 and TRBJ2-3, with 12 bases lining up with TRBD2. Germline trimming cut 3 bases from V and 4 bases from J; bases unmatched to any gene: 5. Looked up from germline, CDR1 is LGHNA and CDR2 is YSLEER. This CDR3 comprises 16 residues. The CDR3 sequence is CASSQRLAGDADTQYF. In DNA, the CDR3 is TGCGCCAGCAGCCAGAGACTAGCGGGAGATGCAGATACGCAGTATTTT.

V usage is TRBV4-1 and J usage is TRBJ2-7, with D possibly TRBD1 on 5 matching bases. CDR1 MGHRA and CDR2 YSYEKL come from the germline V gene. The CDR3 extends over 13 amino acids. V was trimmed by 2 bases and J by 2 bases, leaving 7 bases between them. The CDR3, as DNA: TGCGCCAGCAGCCAACTGGGGCCCTACGAGCAGTACTTC. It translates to CASSQLGPYEQYF.

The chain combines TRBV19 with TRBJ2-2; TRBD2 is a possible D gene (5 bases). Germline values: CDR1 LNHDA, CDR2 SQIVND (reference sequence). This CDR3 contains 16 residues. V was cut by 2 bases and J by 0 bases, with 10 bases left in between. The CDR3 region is CASSIWLATNTGELFF. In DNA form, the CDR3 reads TGTGCCAGTAGTATATGGCTAGCTACGAACACCGGGGAGCTGTTTTTT.

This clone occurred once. CDR3 loop: CASSQGARQGFSNSPLHF. CDR3 bases: TGCGCCAGCAGCCAAGGCGCCCGACAGGGATTCTCAAATTCACCCCTCCACTTT. This chain joins TRBV4-3 and TRBJ1-6; TRBD1 matches 7 bases. This CDR3 spans 18 amino acids. V trimming: 1 base; J trimming: 7 bases; junction bases outside the gene matches: 13. Germline assignment: CDR1 LGHNA and CDR2 YSLEER.

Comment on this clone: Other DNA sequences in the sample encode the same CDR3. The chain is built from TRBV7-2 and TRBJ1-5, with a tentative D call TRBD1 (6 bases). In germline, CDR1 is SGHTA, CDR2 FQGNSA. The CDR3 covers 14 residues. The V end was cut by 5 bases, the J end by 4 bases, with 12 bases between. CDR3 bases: TGTGCCAGCAGCCTCTTGGGGGCTAATCAGCCCCAGCATTTT. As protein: CASSLLGANQPQHF.

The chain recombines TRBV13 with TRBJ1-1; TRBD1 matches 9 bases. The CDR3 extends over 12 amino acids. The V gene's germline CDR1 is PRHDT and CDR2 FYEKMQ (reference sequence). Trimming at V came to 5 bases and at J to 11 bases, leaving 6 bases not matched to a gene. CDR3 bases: TGTGCCAGCAGCCCCGAAGGACAGGGGGCTTTCTTT. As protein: CASSPEGQGAFF.